These T cell receptor beta chains were read from a single sample in a study of identical twins. TCRdb fed the 5' RACE reads into MiXCR, producing one record per CDR3 protein. The sample consists of some 630,000 distinct CDR3 sequences, under 8.5% of them appearing once. The same sample was also studied in work on yellow fever vaccine responses in identical twins.

Sequencing was done on a sample of PBMCs. All receptors come from a woman in her late teens or twenties in good health. Each CDR3 is given with its conserved first and last residue. D genes are given only for firm matches. The listing skips clone size in some rows; elsewhere it reads once, few, many or a size class.

J gene | clone size | V gene | D gene | CDR3 protein | CDR3 DNA
TRBJ2-6 | few | TRBV6-6 | . | CASTQAGANVLTF | TGTGCCAGCACACAAGCTGGGGCCAACGTCCTGACTTTC
TRBJ2-5 | many | TRBV7-9 | . | CASSLVLDVETQYF | TGTGCCAGCAGCTTAGTACTGGATGTGGAGACCCAGTACTTC
TRBJ2-1 | many | TRBV9 | TRBD2 | CASSGGLGPYNEQFF | TGTGCCAGCAGCGGGGGACTAGGACCCTACAATGAGCAGTTCTTC
TRBJ1-3 | . | TRBV20-1 | . | CSAKDNRNTIYF | TGCAGTGCTAAGGACAATCGAAACACCATATATTTT
TRBJ1-2 | few | TRBV12-3/TRBV12-4 | TRBD1 | CASSLTGVERYGYTF | TGTGCCAGCAGTTTAACAGGGGTTGAAAGGTATGGCTACACCTTC
TRBJ2-3 | few | TRBV28 | . | CASSLGGPPTDTQYF | TGTGCCAGCAGTTTGGGGGGGCCCCCCACAGATACGCAGTATTTT
TRBJ1-6 | few | TRBV7-9 | . | CASSFGRDGSPLHF | TGTGCCAGCAGCTTTGGCAGGGATGGGTCACCCCTCCACTTT
TRBJ2-5 | . | TRBV5-1 | . | CASSLGLPEGKETQYF | TGCGCCAGCAGCTTGGGACTACCCGAGGGGAAAGAGACCCAGTACTTC
TRBJ1-6 | many | TRBV12-3/TRBV12-4 | TRBD1 | CASSPHGTGNSPLHF | TGTGCCAGCAGTCCGCACGGGACAGGGAATTCACCCCTCCACTTT
TRBJ1-5 | few | TRBV15 | . | CATSQRGTSNQPQHF | TGTGCCACCAGCCAGAGGGGGACGAGCAATCAGCCCCAGCATTTT
TRBJ2-4 | . | TRBV12-3/TRBV12-4 | . | CASSFSHGLAKNIQYF | TGTGCCAGCAGTTTTTCGCACGGTCTAGCCAAAAACATTCAGTACTTC
TRBJ2-7 | few | TRBV2 | TRBD1 | CASTRQGSSYEQYF | TGTGCCAGCACCCGACAGGGTTCATCCTACGAGCAGTACTTC
TRBJ1-1 | many | TRBV12-3/TRBV12-4 | . | CASSFQGPVTEAFF | TGTGCCAGCAGTTTTCAGGGGCCTGTCACTGAAGCTTTCTTT
TRBJ1-5 | . | TRBV20-1 | . | CSARDREGTQPQHF | TGCAGTGCTAGAGATCGAGAGGGGACGCAGCCCCAGCATTTT
TRBJ2-1 | . | TRBV20-1 | . | CSARDRPGTRSYNEQFF | TGCAGTGCTAGAGACCGACCGGGCACCCGATCCTACAATGAGCAGTTCTTC
TRBJ2-7 | . | TRBV7-6 | . | CASSSDSIYEQYF | TGTGCCAGCAGCTCCGACTCGATCTACGAGCAGTACTTC
TRBJ1-3 | few | TRBV2 | . | CASSPTRAGNTIYF | TGTGCCAGCAGTCCGACTCGTGCTGGAAACACCATATATTTT
TRBJ2-7 | many | TRBV9 | TRBD2 | CASSVGTSSEQYF | TGTGCCAGCAGCGTCGGGACTAGCTCCGAGCAGTACTTC
TRBJ2-1 | many | TRBV10-3 | . | CAISEIAASYNEQFF | TGTGCCATCAGTGAGATAGCGGCCTCCTACAATGAGCAGTTCTTC
TRBJ2-1 | few | TRBV6-5 | . | CASSYSGGPLNEQFF | TGTGCCAGCAGTTACTCCGGGGGGCCCCTGAATGAGCAGTTCTTC
TRBJ2-1 | many | TRBV6-1 | TRBD2 | CASRGAGGPNYNEQFF | TGTGCCAGCAGAGGAGCGGGAGGGCCCAACTACAATGAGCAGTTCTTC
TRBJ2-5 | few | TRBV20-1 | . | CSPGPRTQYF | TGCAGTCCGGGGCCGCGGACCCAGTACTTC
TRBJ2-1 | . | TRBV6-5 | . | CASSYESPPSSYNEQFF | TGTGCCAGCAGTTATGAGAGCCCCCCGAGCTCCTACAATGAGCAGTTCTTC
TRBJ2-7 | few | TRBV5-5 | . | CASSLPENYEQYF | TGTGCCAGCAGCTTGCCGGAGAACTACGAGCAGTACTTC
TRBJ2-5 | . | TRBV29-1 | . | CSVEEEVLGAQYF | TGCAGCGTTGAAGAGGAGGTCCTAGGGGCCCAGTACTTC
TRBJ1-1 | many | TRBV5-8 | TRBD1 | CASSLEGTVMNTEAFF | TGTGCCAGCAGCTTGGAAGGGACAGTTATGAACACTGAAGCTTTCTTT
TRBJ2-3 | many | TRBV5-1 | . | CASSTGRTSTDTQYF | TGCGCCAGCAGCACCGGACGGACTAGCACAGATACGCAGTATTTT
TRBJ1-1 | many | TRBV12-3/TRBV12-4 | . | CASSTRVGATEAFF | TGTGCCAGCAGTACCAGGGTGGGGGCCACTGAAGCTTTCTTT
TRBJ2-3 | few | TRBV7-8 | TRBD2 | CASSSRLGGGPDTQYF | TGTGCCAGCAGCTCGCGACTCGGCGGGGGGCCAGATACGCAGTATTTT
TRBJ2-1 | many | TRBV5-1 | . | CASSSMNNGGTGSYNEQFF | TGCGCCAGCAGCTCGATGAATAATGGGGGTACGGGCTCCTACAATGAGCAGTTCTTC
TRBJ2-1 | . | TRBV7-7 | TRBD2 | CPSSTGLAANNEQFF | TGTCCCAGCAGCACCGGACTAGCGGCAAACAATGAGCAGTTCTTC
TRBJ2-1 | . | TRBV12-3/TRBV12-4 | TRBD2 | CATGPGAGGPDSSYNEQFF | TGTGCCACCGGGCCGGGAGCGGGAGGCCCGGACAGCTCCTACAATGAGCAGTTCTTC
TRBJ2-5 | . | TRBV13 | . | CARSGTEISRQYQETQYF | TGTGCCCGCAGCGGGACAGAAATATCCCGACAGTACCAAGAGACCCAGTACTTC
TRBJ1-1 | . | TRBV29-1 | . | CSVGLPEAFF | TGCAGCGTTGGTCTCCCTGAAGCTTTCTTT
TRBJ2-7 | . | TRBV7-9 | . | CASSLAQGQDEQYF | TGTGCCAGCAGCTTAGCACAGGGTCAGGACGAGCAGTACTTC
TRBJ1-6 | few | TRBV9 | . | CASSASGGPLHF | TGTGCCAGCAGCGCCAGTGGGGGTCCCCTCCACTTT
TRBJ2-7 | many | TRBV5-6 | TRBD2 | CASSSQRENRYEQYF | TGTGCCAGCAGCTCGCAGCGGGAGAACAGGTACGAGCAGTACTTC
TRBJ2-5 | few | TRBV24-1 | . | CATSDLTSVQETQYF | TGTGCCACCAGTGATTTGACTTCTGTACAAGAGACCCAGTACTTC
TRBJ2-5 | . | TRBV7-9 | . | CASSLIQAFRETQYF | TGTGCCAGCAGCTTAATTCAAGCTTTCCGAGAGACCCAGTACTTC
TRBJ1-5 | few | TRBV6-1 | . | CASSRTGVGNQPQHF | TGTGCCAGCAGCCGTACCGGGGTAGGCAATCAGCCCCAGCATTTT
TRBJ2-1 | many | TRBV12-3/TRBV12-4 | . | CASRPDNNEQFF | TGTGCCAGCAGACCGGATAACAATGAGCAGTTCTTC
TRBJ1-3 | . | TRBV2 | . | CASSDGSGNTIYF | TGTGCCAGCAGTGACGGCTCTGGAAACACCATATATTTT
TRBJ2-7 | many | TRBV12-3/TRBV12-4 | . | CASTLTESYEQYF | TGTGCCAGCACACTGACAGAATCCTACGAGCAGTACTTC
TRBJ2-7 | . | TRBV28 | TRBD2 | CASSLGREFVFEQYF | TGTGCCAGCAGTTTGGGGCGGGAGTTTGTGTTTGAGCAGTACTTC
TRBJ1-2 | many | TRBV20-1 | . | CSATYDRTQKANYGYTF | TGCAGTGCTACCTACGACAGGACTCAGAAGGCTAACTATGGCTACACCTTC
TRBJ1-5 | many | TRBV12-3/TRBV12-4 | . | CASSFSRQPQHF | TGTGCCAGCAGTTTTTCCCGTCAGCCCCAGCATTTT
TRBJ2-1 | many | TRBV29-1 | . | CSVLASHEQFF | TGCAGCGTTCTAGCGTCCCATGAGCAGTTCTTC
TRBJ1-3 | many | TRBV20-1 | . | CSAGTTRSGNTIYF | TGCAGTGCTGGGACAACCCGCTCTGGAAACACCATATATTTT
TRBJ2-2 | many | TRBV29-1 | . | CSVEARQIPGELFF | TGCAGCGTTGAAGCCAGACAGATCCCCGGGGAGCTGTTTTTT
TRBJ2-2 | many | TRBV7-9 | TRBD1 | CASSSDRVGGELFF | TGTGCCAGCAGCTCCGACAGGGTCGGCGGGGAGCTGTTTTTT
TRBJ2-1 | few | TRBV14 | . | CASSRQGIPYNEQFF | TGTGCCAGCAGCCGTCAGGGAATTCCCTACAATGAGCAGTTCTTC
TRBJ2-7 | . | TRBV6-1 | TRBD2 | CASSKARAGVPYEQYF | TGTGCCAGCAGTAAAGCCCGGGCGGGAGTTCCCTACGAGCAGTACTTC
TRBJ2-3 | many | TRBV9 | . | CASSVEGYYTDTQYF | TGTGCCAGCAGCGTAGAGGGTTATTACACAGATACGCAGTATTTT